This T cell receptor beta chain was identified during a study of blood T cell repertoires in COVID-19. Across the study: Collection of acute and convalescent COVID-19 samples took place in the United States, Italy and Spain.

As originally analysed: Amplification of reference gene primers provided the estimated nucleated cell counts. Method: immunoSEQ multiplex PCR; TCRdb's copy keeps in-frame clones and lacks some. That table is the source of V, J and clone size, and D and trimming were worked out from the DNA. The sample lists 65,000 to 90,000 clones; approximately 86% were seen once. V was trimmed by 6 bases and J by 6 bases, leaving 12 bases between them. Germline V gene sequence: CDR1 MNHEY, CDR2 SMNVEV (reference sequence). CDR3 size: 12 residues. The clonotype was recovered from a man at least 80 years old with COVID-19, enrolled during active disease. Sequenced: peripheral blood. The chain employs TRBV27 and TRBJ2-7; no clear D gene. Here the CDR3 reads CASRRGLGEQYF. CDR3 DNA: TGTGCCAGCAGAAGAGGCCTCGGCGAGCAGTACTTC.